Listed below are T cell receptor beta chains from one sample, sequenced in a study of T cells in Graves' hyperthyroidism and ophthalmopathy. TCRdb called the multiplex PCR reads again in MiXCR, with one record for every CDR3 protein. The sample holds 400,000 or so distinct CDR3 sequences, around 15% seen once. The sample comprised blood. The receptor source for this set is a woman aged 25 to 39 with Graves' ophthalmopathy. CDR3s include the opening cysteine and the closing phenylalanine or tryptophan. A D gene is named only where the DNA matches it firmly. Clone size is given for some rows only: seen once, a few or many times, or a class if the clone is expanded.

d_call	clone_size	v_call	j_call	cdr3_aa	cdr3_nt
NA	many	TRBV7-8	TRBJ2-7	CASSLEGTPAYEQYF	TGTGCCAGCAGCTTAGAGGGGACGCCGGCCTACGAGCAGTACTTC
TRBD1	many	TRBV28	TRBJ2-7	CASSFDRVSHEQYF	TGTGCCAGCAGTTTTGACAGGGTTAGCCACGAGCAGTACTTC
NA	many	TRBV12-3/TRBV12-4	TRBJ1-2	CASGPKNYGYTF	TGTGCCAGCGGTCCAAAAAACTATGGCTACACCTTC
NA	many	TRBV6-1	TRBJ2-7	CASRKSGVPEQYF	TGTGCCAGCAGGAAATCGGGAGTCCCCGAGCAGTACTTC
TRBD2	many	TRBV20-1	TRBJ2-5	CSARVGGGALETQYF	TGCAGTGCTAGAGTCGGCGGGGGGGCCCTAGAGACCCAGTACTTC
TRBD1	few	TRBV7-7	TRBJ2-2	CASSRDSPVAGELFF	TGTGCTAGCAGCCGGGACAGTCCTGTGGCCGGGGAGCTGTTTTTT
TRBD1	NA	TRBV5-4	TRBJ2-7	CASSFPGQGYNEQYF	TGTGCCAGCAGCTTCCCGGGACAGGGGTACAATGAGCAGTACTTC
NA	many	TRBV9	TRBJ1-2	CAQYYGYTF	TGTGCTCAGTACTATGGCTACACCTTC
NA	many	TRBV28	TRBJ1-6	CASRLGGLRSPLHF	TGTGCCAGCAGGCTAGGGGGGCTACGTTCACCCCTCCACTTT
NA	many	TRBV6-5	TRBJ1-1	CASSYSNMNTEAFF	TGTGCCAGCAGTTACTCGAACATGAACACTGAAGCTTTCTTT
NA	few	TRBV5-1	TRBJ1-4	CASSVRGSDEKLFF	TGCGCCAGCAGCGTTAGAGGGTCCGATGAAAAACTGTTTTTT
NA	many	TRBV2	TRBJ2-3	CASSTLLSSTDTQYF	TGTGCCAGCAGCACTTTGTTGTCTAGCACAGATACGCAGTATTTT
NA	many	TRBV12-3/TRBV12-4	TRBJ1-3	CASSLGDTIYF	TGTGCCAGCAGTTTAGGGGACACCATATATTTT
NA	many	TRBV5-6	TRBJ1-5	CASSLSPGQPQHF	TGTGCCAGCAGCTTGTCTCCAGGGCAGCCCCAGCATTTT
NA	many	TRBV27	TRBJ2-3	CASSPRQLAGDTQYF	TGTGCCAGCAGTCCTAGACAACTAGCAGGAGATACGCAGTATTTT
NA	many	TRBV12-3/TRBV12-4	TRBJ2-3	CASSFGGGGDTQYF	TGTGCCAGCAGTTTTGGAGGGGGGGGAGATACGCAGTATTTT
NA	NA	TRBV5-6	TRBJ1-1	CASSPGQTVEAFF	TGTGCCAGCAGCCCCGGACAGACGGTTGAAGCTTTCTTT
TRBD1	many	TRBV19	TRBJ2-2	CASSGDRGRDTGELFF	TGTGCCAGTAGTGGGGACAGGGGAAGGGACACCGGGGAGCTGTTTTTT
NA	NA	TRBV7-9	TRBJ1-3	CASSLSISSGNTIYF	TGTGCCAGCAGCTTATCCATCAGCTCTGGAAACACCATATATTTT
NA	many	TRBV7-3	TRBJ1-1	CASSLGGESSLAFF	TGTGCCAGCAGCTTAGGGGGGGAGAGCTCTTTGGCTTTCTTT
TRBD1	many	TRBV15	TRBJ2-7	CATSTGQGAYEQYF	TGTGCCACCAGCACGGGACAGGGGGCCTACGAGCAGTACTTC